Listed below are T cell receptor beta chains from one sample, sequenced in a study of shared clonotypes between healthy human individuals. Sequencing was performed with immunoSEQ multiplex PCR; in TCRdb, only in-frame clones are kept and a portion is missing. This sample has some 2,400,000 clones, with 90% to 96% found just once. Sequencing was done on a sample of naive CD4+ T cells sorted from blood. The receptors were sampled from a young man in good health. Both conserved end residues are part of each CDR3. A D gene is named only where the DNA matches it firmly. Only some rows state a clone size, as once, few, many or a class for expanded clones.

CDR3: CASRVTGPTNEKLFF
DNA: TGTGCCAGTAGGGTGACGGGTCCAACTAATGAAAAACTGTTTTTT
V: TRBV19
J: TRBJ1-4
size: .
D: .

CDR3: CASSLRGRDSEAFF
DNA: TGTGCCAGCAGCTTAAGGGGCAGGGATTCTGAAGCTTTCTTT
V: TRBV9
J: TRBJ1-1
size: .
D: .

CDR3: CASSQDLFGLTGELFF
DNA: TGCGCCAGCAGCCAAGATCTGTTCGGCTTGACCGGGGAGCTGTTTTTT
V: TRBV4-3
J: TRBJ2-2
size: .
D: .

CDR3: CASSQGQGEGEQYF
DNA: TGCGCCAGCAGCCAGGGACAGGGGGAGGGGGAGCAGTACTTC
V: TRBV4-3
J: TRBJ2-7
size: .
D: TRBD1

CDR3: CASSLLAGQFQYF
DNA: TGTGCCAGCAGCTTACTAGCGGGGCAATTTCAGTACTTC
V: TRBV7-2
J: TRBJ2-4
size: .
D: TRBD2

CDR3: CASSSLAGHTDTQYF
DNA: TGCGCCAGCAGCTCACTAGCGGGACACACAGATACGCAGTATTTT
V: TRBV5-1
J: TRBJ2-3
size: .
D: TRBD2

CDR3: CASSLYATGNNEQFF
DNA: TGTGCCAGCAGCTTATACGCGACAGGGAACAATGAGCAGTTCTTC
V: TRBV7-2
J: TRBJ2-1
size: .
D: TRBD1

CDR3: CASNRQGQETQYF
DNA: TGTGCCAGCAATAGACAGGGACAAGAGACCCAGTACTTC
V: TRBV6-1
J: TRBJ2-5
size: .
D: TRBD1

CDR3: CASGDHSGANVLTF
DNA: TGTGCCAGCGGAGACCACTCTGGGGCCAACGTCCTGACTTTC
V: TRBV2
J: TRBJ2-6
size: .
D: .

CDR3: CAWSVGRKEPYEQYF
DNA: TGTGCCTGGAGTGTAGGTCGGAAAGAACCCTACGAGCAGTACTTC
V: TRBV30
J: TRBJ2-7
size: .
D: .

CDR3: CTSSQPYLHGPSGPYNEQFF
DNA: TGCACCAGCAGCCAGCCGTACCTACATGGGCCCAGTGGGCCCTACAATGAGCAGTTCTTC
V: TRBV1
J: TRBJ2-1
size: .
D: .

CDR3: CASSEGQGNTDTQYF
DNA: TGTGCCAGCAGTGAGGGACAGGGAAACACAGATACGCAGTATTTT
V: TRBV6-1
J: TRBJ2-3
size: .
D: TRBD1

CDR3: CASRNSGTPNTGELFF
DNA: TGTGCCAGCAGAAACTCCGGGACACCAAACACCGGGGAGCTGTTTTTT
V: TRBV28
J: TRBJ2-2
size: .
D: .

CDR3: CASSPPDRGEQYF
DNA: TGTGCCAGCTCACCCCCGGACAGGGGCGAGCAGTACTTC
V: TRBV18
J: TRBJ2-7
size: once
D: TRBD1

CDR3: CASSQTGGLSSPLHF
DNA: TGTGCCAGCAGCCAAACAGGGGGCCTGAGTTCACCCCTCCACTTT
V: TRBV7-2
J: TRBJ1-6
size: .
D: TRBD1

CDR3: CASIPRGQNQPQHF
DNA: TGTGCCAGCATCCCACGGGGACAGAACCAGCCCCAGCATTTT
V: TRBV5-6
J: TRBJ1-5
size: .
D: TRBD1

CDR3: CASSLGRVDEQYF
DNA: TGTGCCAGCAGCTTAGGCAGGGTCGACGAGCAGTACTTC
V: TRBV7-3
J: TRBJ2-7
size: .
D: .

CDR3: CASSRQEGYGYTF
DNA: TGTGCCAGTAGTAGACAGGAGGGGTATGGCTACACCTTC
V: TRBV19
J: TRBJ1-2
size: .
D: .

CDR3: CASTPIGQRNYGYTF
DNA: TGTGCCAGCACCCCAATTGGGCAGCGTAACTATGGCTACACCTTC
V: TRBV7-9
J: TRBJ1-2
size: few
D: .

CDR3: CASSVTSASSYEQYF
DNA: TGTGCCAGCAGTGTGACTAGCGCGAGCTCCTACGAGCAGTACTTC
V: TRBV27
J: TRBJ2-7
size: .
D: TRBD2

CDR3: CASSEGQLGGETQYF
DNA: TGTGCCAGCAGTGAGGGGCAGCTAGGAGGGGAGACCCAGTACTTC
V: TRBV2
J: TRBJ2-5
size: .
D: .

CDR3: CASSPSGIGEKLFF
DNA: TGTGCCAGCTCACCGTCAGGGATTGGTGAAAAACTGTTTTTT
V: TRBV18
J: TRBJ1-4
size: .
D: .

CDR3: CASNLTQGASSYEQYF
DNA: TGTGCCAGCAACCTGACTCAGGGGGCAAGCTCCTACGAGCAGTACTTC
V: TRBV27
J: TRBJ2-7
size: .
D: TRBD1

CDR3: CASSEATVGGEKLFF
DNA: TGTGCCAGCAGTGAAGCAACAGTGGGAGGGGAAAAACTGTTTTTT
V: TRBV6-1
J: TRBJ1-4
size: once
D: .

CDR3: CASSLVSGVSNEQFF
DNA: TGTGCCAGCAGCTTAGTGTCAGGGGTTAGCAATGAGCAGTTCTTC
V: TRBV7-2
J: TRBJ2-1
size: .
D: .

CDR3: CASSQDRRPLSTGELFF
DNA: TGCGCCAGCAGCCAAGATCGGCGGCCACTGTCTACCGGGGAGCTGTTTTTT
V: TRBV4-1
J: TRBJ2-2
size: .
D: .

CDR3: CATPMGLIFDEQYF
DNA: TGCGCCACTCCCATGGGGCTCATCTTCGACGAGCAGTACTTC
V: TRBV10-1
J: TRBJ2-7
size: .
D: .

CDR3: CASSKTSGSYEQYF
DNA: TGTGCCAGCAGTAAGACTAGCGGTTCCTACGAGCAGTACTTC
V: TRBV7-9
J: TRBJ2-7
size: .
D: TRBD2

CDR3: CAILPRKGEREAFF
DNA: TGTGCCATACTCCCGAGGAAGGGAGAGAGGGAAGCTTTCTTT
V: TRBV6-1
J: TRBJ1-1
size: .
D: .

CDR3: CAWSVRLGLAKNIQYF
DNA: TGTGCCTGGAGTGTAAGGCTAGGACTAGCCAAAAACATTCAGTACTTC
V: TRBV30
J: TRBJ2-4
size: .
D: .

CDR3: CASSLDLGRPNTEAFF
DNA: TGTGCCAGCAGCTTAGATCTTGGCAGGCCGAACACTGAAGCTTTCTTT
V: TRBV11-2
J: TRBJ1-1
size: .
D: .

CDR3: CASSLTGGLSSYEQYF
DNA: TGTGCCAGCAGCTTAACAGGGGGCCTCAGCTCCTACGAGCAGTACTTC
V: TRBV7-2
J: TRBJ2-7
size: once
D: TRBD1

CDR3: CASSDRDYTDTQYF
DNA: TGTGCCAGCAGCGACCGGGACTACACAGATACGCAGTATTTT
V: TRBV9
J: TRBJ2-3
size: .
D: TRBD2

CDR3: CASSETGNTQYF
DNA: TGTGCCAGCAGCGAGACAGGGAATACGCAGTATTTT
V: TRBV7-2
J: TRBJ2-3
size: .
D: TRBD1

CDR3: CASSLRDSQSPLHF
DNA: TGTGCCAGCAGTTTAAGGGACAGCCAATCACCCCTCCACTTT
V: TRBV28
J: TRBJ1-6
size: .
D: TRBD1

CDR3: CSVEPGKRGGTDTQYF
DNA: TGCAGCGTTGAGCCCGGAAAGCGGGGGGGCACAGATACGCAGTATTTT
V: TRBV29-1
J: TRBJ2-3
size: .
D: TRBD2

CDR3: CASSPDREETQYF
DNA: TGTGCCAGCAGCCCCGACAGGGAAGAGACCCAGTACTTC
V: TRBV11-1
J: TRBJ2-5
size: .
D: TRBD1

CDR3: CASSQGLRQTYNEQFF
DNA: TGCGCCAGCAGCCAAGGGCTGAGACAGACCTACAATGAGCAGTTCTTC
V: TRBV4-1
J: TRBJ2-1
size: .
D: .

CDR3: CSVPAYEQYF
DNA: TGCAGCGTTCCCGCCTACGAGCAGTACTTC
V: TRBV29-1
J: TRBJ2-7
size: .
D: .

CDR3: CASTYRGTGNQPQHF
DNA: TGTGCCAGCACCTACAGGGGAACGGGGAATCAGCCCCAGCATTTT
V: TRBV5-6
J: TRBJ1-5
size: .
D: TRBD1

CDR3: CSVEAGRGTEAFF
DNA: TGCAGCGTTGAGGCGGGGAGGGGCACTGAAGCTTTCTTT
V: TRBV29-1
J: TRBJ1-1
size: .
D: .

CDR3: CASSQDAGRGETQYF
DNA: TGCGCCAGCAGCCAAGATGCGGGTCGAGGGGAGACCCAGTACTTC
V: TRBV4-3
J: TRBJ2-5
size: .
D: .

CDR3: CAISEGGETQYF
DNA: TGTGCCATCAGTGAAGGGGGAGAGACCCAGTACTTC
V: TRBV10-3
J: TRBJ2-5
size: once
D: .

CDR3: CASSLGSASTSETQYF
DNA: TGCGCCAGCAGCTTGGGATCCGCGTCGACGTCAGAGACCCAGTACTTC
V: TRBV5-1
J: TRBJ2-5
size: .
D: .

CDR3: CASSLEGTSGANVLTF
DNA: TGTGCCAGCAGTTTAGAAGGGACCTCTGGGGCCAACGTCCTGACTTTC
V: TRBV28
J: TRBJ2-6
size: .
D: .

CDR3: CASSASEGGKGYEQYF
DNA: TGTGCCAGCAGCGCGTCAGAGGGGGGAAAGGGGTACGAGCAGTACTTC
V: TRBV9
J: TRBJ2-7
size: .
D: .

CDR3: CASSLLGGITEAFF
DNA: TGTGCCAGCAGTTTACTCGGTGGAATCACTGAAGCTTTCTTT
V: TRBV28
J: TRBJ1-1
size: .
D: .

CDR3: CASSSRDSSYEQYF
DNA: TGTGCCAGCAGTTCCCGGGACAGCTCCTACGAGCAGTACTTC
V: TRBV6-1
J: TRBJ2-7
size: .
D: TRBD1

CDR3: CASSRGSEQYF
DNA: TGTGCCAGCTCAAGGGGGAGCGAGCAGTACTTC
V: TRBV18
J: TRBJ2-7
size: .
D: .

CDR3: CASSPGTVGYGYTF
DNA: TGTGCCAGCTCACCAGGGACAGTAGGCTATGGCTACACCTTC
V: TRBV18
J: TRBJ1-2
size: .
D: TRBD1

CDR3: CSVDGTAAYNEQFF
DNA: TGCAGCGTGGATGGGACTGCAGCCTACAATGAGCAGTTCTTC
V: TRBV29-1
J: TRBJ2-1
size: .
D: .

CDR3: CASSPRDRDNSPLHF
DNA: TGTGCCAGCAGTCCTCGGGACAGAGATAATTCACCCCTCCACTTT
V: TRBV28
J: TRBJ1-6
size: .
D: TRBD1

CDR3: CASSQDRGAYNEQFF
DNA: TGTGCCAGCAGCCAGGACAGGGGGGCCTACAATGAGCAGTTCTTC
V: TRBV4-2
J: TRBJ2-1
size: .
D: TRBD1